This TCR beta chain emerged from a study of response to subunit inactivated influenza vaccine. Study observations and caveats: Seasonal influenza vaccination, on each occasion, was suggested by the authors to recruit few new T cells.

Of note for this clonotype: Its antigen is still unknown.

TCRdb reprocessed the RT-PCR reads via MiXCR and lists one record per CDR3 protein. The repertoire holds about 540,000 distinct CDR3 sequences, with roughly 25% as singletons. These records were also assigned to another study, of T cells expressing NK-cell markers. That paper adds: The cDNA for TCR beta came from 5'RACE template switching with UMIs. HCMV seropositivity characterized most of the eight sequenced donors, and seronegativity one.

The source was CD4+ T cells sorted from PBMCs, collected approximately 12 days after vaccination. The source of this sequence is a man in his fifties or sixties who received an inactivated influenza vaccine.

CDR3 in amino acids: CASSLRSGTSDTQYF. The CDR3 DNA follows: TGTGCCAGCAGCCTCCGAAGTGGGACTTCGGATACGCAGTATTTT. The chain uses TRBV7-9 and TRBJ2-3, with a tentative D call TRBD2 (6 bases). V lost 5 bases and J lost 6, with 18 bases in between. The length of the CDR3 is 15 residues. Germline CDR1 reads SEHNR; CDR2 reads FQNEAQ (reference sequence).